The present T cell receptor beta chain was sequenced within a study of blood T cell repertoires in COVID-19. Study-level background: The analysed material was cDNA or gDNA that came from T cells, B-cell-depleted T cells, or PBMCs.

Per the study methods: Estimated nucleated cell counts came from reference gene primer amplification. Clones were sequenced by immunoSEQ multiplex PCR, and TCRdb holds only the in-frame ones, with some missing. V and J calls and clone size come straight from that table; D and trimming were deduced from the DNA. The data hold under 300,000 clones, with around three quarters observed a single time. CDR3 size: 14 residues. Germline values: CDR1 MNHEY, CDR2 SVGAGI. V lost 0 bases, J lost 2 bases, and 8 bases lay in between. The sequenced material came from peripheral blood. The chain couples TRBV6-5 to TRBJ2-7; D uncertain. The sequence was collected from an elderly woman with acute or convalescent COVID-19. CDR3 sequence: CASSYSGKTYEQYF. CDR3 coding DNA: TGTGCCAGCAGTTACTCTGGCAAAACCTACGAGCAGTACTTC.